These T cell receptor beta chains were read from a single sample in a study of blood T cell repertoires in COVID-19. Clones were read by immunoSEQ multiplex PCR, and TCRdb kept only the in-frame ones, dropping some. The repertoire has about 100,000 clones, more than 85% of them found once; the top ten carry 7.4%. The sequenced material came from peripheral blood. The source of these receptors is a man aged 25-45 years in a cohort sampled during active COVID-19. Each CDR3 is given with its conserved first and last residue. Fields, in order: V gene, D gene, J gene, CDR3 protein. A D gene is named only where the DNA matches it firmly.

V gene: TRBV5-6; D gene: NA; J gene: TRBJ2-5; CDR3 protein: CASSLGQQETQYF
V gene: TRBV21-1; D gene: NA; J gene: TRBJ1-2; CDR3 protein: CASSKSRNYGYTF
V gene: TRBV5-1; D gene: TRBD2; J gene: TRBJ2-5; CDR3 protein: CASSLGLAGYQETQYF
V gene: TRBV25-1; D gene: TRBD1; J gene: TRBJ2-3; CDR3 protein: CASSGGQGSTDTQYF
V gene: TRBV9; D gene: NA; J gene: TRBJ1-2; CDR3 protein: CASSPPQGPRSYGYTF
V gene: TRBV12-3/TRBV12-4; D gene: NA; J gene: TRBJ1-5; CDR3 protein: CASSLLGNQPQHF
V gene: TRBV5-4; D gene: TRBD2; J gene: TRBJ2-3; CDR3 protein: CASSSGLAGPLDTQYF
V gene: TRBV9; D gene: TRBD2; J gene: TRBJ2-2; CDR3 protein: CASSLRTSGDGELFF
V gene: TRBV2; D gene: TRBD1; J gene: TRBJ1-6; CDR3 protein: CASNKGANSPLHF
V gene: TRBV7-2; D gene: NA; J gene: TRBJ2-1; CDR3 protein: CASSPLLGSLSEQFF
V gene: TRBV7-9; D gene: TRBD1; J gene: TRBJ1-2; CDR3 protein: CASSETGVYGYTF
V gene: TRBV3-1/TRBV3-2; D gene: NA; J gene: TRBJ2-7; CDR3 protein: CASSQGTEDTSYEQYF
V gene: TRBV29-1; D gene: NA; J gene: TRBJ1-2; CDR3 protein: CSVVSGGQGYTF
V gene: TRBV19; D gene: TRBD1; J gene: TRBJ2-7; CDR3 protein: CASSPLSGDRSRGQYF
V gene: TRBV29-1; D gene: NA; J gene: TRBJ2-7; CDR3 protein: CSVVSPGSYEQYF
V gene: TRBV30; D gene: TRBD1; J gene: TRBJ2-3; CDR3 protein: CAWSRRQGADTQYF
V gene: TRBV5-1; D gene: NA; J gene: TRBJ1-1; CDR3 protein: CASRTTGNTEAFF